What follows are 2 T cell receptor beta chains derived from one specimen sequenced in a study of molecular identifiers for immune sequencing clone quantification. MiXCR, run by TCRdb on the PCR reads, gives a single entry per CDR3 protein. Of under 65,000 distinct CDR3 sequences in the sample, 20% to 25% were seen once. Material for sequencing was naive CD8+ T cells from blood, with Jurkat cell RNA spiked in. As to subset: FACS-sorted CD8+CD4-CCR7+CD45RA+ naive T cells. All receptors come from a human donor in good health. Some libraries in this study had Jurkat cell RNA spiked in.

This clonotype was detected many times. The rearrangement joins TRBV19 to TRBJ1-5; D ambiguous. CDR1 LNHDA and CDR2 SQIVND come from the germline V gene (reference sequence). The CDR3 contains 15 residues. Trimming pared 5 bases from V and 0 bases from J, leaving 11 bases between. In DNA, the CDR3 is TGTGCCAGTAGTGTATCTCACTATAGCAATCAGCCCCAGCATTTT. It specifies CASSVSHYSNQPQHF.

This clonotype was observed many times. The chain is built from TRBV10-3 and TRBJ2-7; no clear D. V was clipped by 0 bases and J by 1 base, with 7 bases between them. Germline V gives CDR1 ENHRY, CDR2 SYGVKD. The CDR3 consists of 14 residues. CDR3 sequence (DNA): TGTGCCATCAGTGAGTCTCTCACTTCCTACGAGCAGTACTTC. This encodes CAISESLTSYEQYF.